This passage covers 22 T cell receptor beta chains from one sample sequenced in a study of cytomegalovirus exposure and HLA in healthy donors. The PCR made use of 60 Vbeta and 13 Jbeta primers. Profiling relied on immunoSEQ multiplex PCR, and the TCRdb table lists in-frame clones only, not all of them. The sample lists 210,000 or so clones, roughly four fifths occurring once. The sample was PBMCs. The receptor set was obtained from a girl aged 5-17 years in good health and CMV-seronegative.

This rearrangement joins TRBV2 to TRBJ2-1; D gene ambiguous. The germline V gene encodes CDR1 SNHLY and CDR2 FYNNEI. The V end was cut by 3 bases, the J end by 7 bases, with 4 bases between. The CDR3 spans 11 residues. The CDR3 DNA is TGTGCCAGCAGTGAGGAGAATGAGCAGTTCTTC. Its protein is CASSEENEQFF.

The rearrangement links TRBV9 to TRBJ2-1, with 8 positions matching TRBD2. With 3 bases clipped from V and 8 bases from J, the junction kept 16 bases outside the gene matches. Germline values: CDR1 SGDLS, CDR2 YYNGEE. The CDR3 contains 17 residues. As DNA, the CDR3 is TGTGCCAGCAGCGCTACCCTGGGACTAGTATCTTCCGATGAGCAGTTCTTC. Translation: CASSATLGLVSSDEQFF.

The chain recombines TRBV5-4 with TRBJ2-7, with 9 bases identical to TRBD2. Trimming took 0 bases from V and 4 from J; bases not matched to a gene: 14. The CDR3 totals 18 residues. The V gene's germline CDR1 is SGHNT and CDR2 YYREEE (reference sequence). Here the CDR3 reads CASSLGGPGASGKYEQYF. Here the CDR3 DNA reads TGTGCCAGCAGCTTGGGGGGCCCGGGAGCTAGCGGGAAATACGAGCAGTACTTC.

The V gene is TRBV30, the J gene TRBJ1-2, with 9 positions matching TRBD1. This CDR3 region has 15 residues. Germline loops: CDR1 GTSNPN, CDR2 SVGIG (reference sequence). Trimming cost V 2 bases and J 0 bases; bases outside gene matches: 4. DNA of the CDR3: TGTGCCTGGAGTCGAGGACAGGGGTCTAACTATGGCTACACCTTC. It is translated as CAWSRGQGSNYGYTF.

The J gene is TRBJ2-1, the V gene TRBV2; unclear D gene. The CDR3 length is 12 residues. V lost 7 bases, J lost 5 bases, and 9 bases lay in between. Germline lookup yields CDR1 SNHLY and CDR2 FYNNEI. CDR3 sequence (DNA): TGTGCCAGCATAGCAGTTCACAATGAGCAGTTCTTC. This encodes CASIAVHNEQFF.

The gene calls are TRBV28 and TRBJ1-6; D unclear. With 6 bases removed from V and 7 bases from J, the gap between germline ends came to 7 bases. The CDR3 has 12 residues. Germline lookup yields CDR1 MDHEN and CDR2 SYDVKM. The CDR3: CASRIQNSPLHF. CDR3 in DNA: TGTGCCAGCAGGATCCAGAATTCACCCCTCCACTTT.

The V call is TRBV4-2, the J call TRBJ2-5, with TRBD1 matching 8 bases. Germline CDR1 is LGHNA and CDR2 is YNFKEQ. V gave up 1 base and J gave up 3 bases; unmatched junction bases: 4. CDR3 size: 15 residues. CDR3: CASSQGAGGEETQYF. CDR3 bases: TGTGCCAGCAGCCAAGGTGCAGGGGGCGAAGAGACCCAGTACTTC.

The V and J genes are TRBV7-9 and TRBJ2-2, with a tentative D call TRBD1 (6 bases). Trimming took 4 bases from V and 2 from J, leaving 11 bases between them. CDR3 length: 15 amino acids. Germline CDR1 SEHNR, CDR2 FQNEAQ (reference sequence). The CDR3 is CASSSSGTNTGELFF. The CDR3 DNA reads TGTGCCAGCAGCTCGTCCGGGACAAACACCGGGGAGCTGTTTTTT.

This clone was counted once. J is TRBJ1-1 and V is TRBV28; possible D gene TRBD1, 6 bases. The CDR3 length is 14 residues. In germline, CDR1 is MDHEN, CDR2 SYDVKM. V lost 11 bases and J lost 0, with 16 bases in between. CDR3 sequence: CAYSRGGVNTEAFF. In DNA, the CDR3 is TGTGCCTATAGTAGGGGGGGGGTGAACACTGAAGCTTTCTTT.

Only one count was recorded for this clone. The CDR3 protein is CASSSSGTGLSEKLFF. The DNA of the CDR3 is TGTGCCAGCAGCTCATCCGGGACAGGGTTAAGTGAAAAACTGTTTTTT. V usage is TRBV7-9 and J usage is TRBJ1-4; the match to TRBD1 covers 9 bases. The V gene's germline CDR1 is SEHNR and CDR2 FQNEAQ (reference sequence). V shed 4 bases, J shed 7 bases, and the junction held 10 bases outside the gene matches. This CDR3 is built from 16 residues.

This rearrangement joins TRBV18 to TRBJ1-1; D unresolved. CDR3 length equals 16 residues. V was cut by 3 bases and J by 3 bases, with 17 bases left in between. Germline CDR1 is KGHSH and CDR2 is LQKENI. The CDR3 protein is CASSPLVSFGDTEAFF. The CDR3 bases are TGTGCCAGCTCACCCTTGGTCAGTTTCGGGGACACTGAAGCTTTCTTT.

V and J are TRBV5-1 and TRBJ2-5, with 8 nucleotides matching TRBD2. The CDR3 runs 17 residues. V shed 0 bases, J shed 4 bases, and the junction held 11 bases outside the gene matches. From germline, CDR1 is SGHRS and CDR2 YFSETQ. CDR3 coding DNA: TGCGCCAGCAGCTTGGCCACCAGCGGGAGCCGGGGAGAGACCCAGTACTTC. Translating gives CASSLATSGSRGETQYF.

The V and J genes are TRBV18 and TRBJ1-1; possibly TRBD1 for D (5 bases). The germline V gene has CDR1 KGHSH and CDR2 LQKENI. This CDR3 is built from 13 residues. Deletions cut 2 bases from V and 4 bases from J, with 8 bases between. The CDR3 DNA is TGTGCCAGCTCACCAAATAGGGGCACTGAAGCTTTCTTT. Translating gives CASSPNRGTEAFF.

This chain joins TRBV14 and TRBJ2-7, with TRBD2 as a possible D gene (5 bases). CDR3 length: 12 amino acids. Trimming shortened V by 6 bases and J by 2 bases, and 8 bases separated the two germline ends. Germline CDR1 is SGHDN and CDR2 is FVKESK. CDR3: CASRRETYEQYF. Here the CDR3 DNA reads TGTGCCAGCAGGAGGGAAACCTACGAGCAGTACTTC.

The genes are TRBV28 and TRBJ1-2; weak D call: TRBD1 (6 bases). CDR1 is MDHEN and CDR2 is SYDVKM in the germline V gene. V lost 3 bases to trimming and J lost 5 bases, with 13 bases between them. The CDR3 totals 14 residues. The CDR3 reads CASSFTGSRYGYTF. The CDR3 DNA reads TGTGCCAGCAGTTTTACAGGGAGTCGGTATGGCTACACCTTC.

The chain uses TRBV4-3 and TRBJ1-2; D is perhaps TRBD1 (5 bases). V was pared by 1 base and J by 4 bases, with 22 bases between. Germline V CDR1 and CDR2: LGHNA, YSLEER. This CDR3 contains 18 residues. The CDR3 here is CASSQGVAGTIYSYGYTF. The CDR3 DNA reads TGCGCCAGCAGCCAAGGGGTCGCAGGGACTATTTATTCCTATGGCTACACCTTC.

The chain uses TRBV6-1 and TRBJ2-5, with TRBD1 identical over 7 bases. This CDR3 region has 14 residues. Germline CDR1 reads MNHNS; CDR2 reads SASEGT. J lost 4 bases, V lost 9 bases, and 11 bases had no gene match. CDR3 amino acids: CASKTGFGSETQYF. The CDR3 DNA follows: TGTGCCAGTAAGACAGGGTTCGGGTCAGAGACCCAGTACTTC.

The chain uses TRBV19 and TRBJ2-7; TRBD1 matches at 9 bases. This CDR3 has 15 residues. CDR1 is LNHDA and CDR2 is SQIVND in the germline V gene (reference sequence). V gave up 1 base and J gave up 2 bases; unmatched junction bases: 3. For the CDR3, the DNA is TGTGCCAGTAGTATAGCCTGGACAGGGGCCTACGAGCAGTACTTC. Translation gives CASSIAWTGAYEQYF.

The rearrangement links TRBV6-5 to TRBJ1-5, with 7 bases aligning to TRBD1. The CDR3 extends over 15 amino acids. The V gene end was trimmed by 6 bases and the J gene end by 7 bases; junction bases not matched to a gene: 12. Looked up from germline, CDR1 is MNHEY and CDR2 is SVGAGI. CDR3 loop: CASSRGTVGRQPQHF. The DNA for the CDR3 is TGTGCCAGCAGCCGAGGGACAGTGGGGCGACAGCCCCAGCATTTT.

As to this clone: One junction end does not reproduce the germline sequence, and a read error may be involved. The chain is built from TRBV7-7 and TRBJ2-5; 7 nucleotides line up with TRBD1. Germline V gives CDR1 SSHAT, CDR2 FNYEAQ (reference sequence). The CDR3 is 14 amino acids. The CDR3 loop reads CASSNTGAQETQYF. DNA for the CDR3: TGTGCTAGCAGCAATACAGGGGCCCAAGAGACCCAGTACTTC.

The chain recombines TRBV2 with TRBJ1-5; D is undetermined. The V end was cut by 6 bases, the J end by 2 bases, with 11 bases between. CDR3 size: 14 residues. Germline lookup yields CDR1 SNHLY and CDR2 FYNNEI. Here the CDR3 reads CASSGARGNQPQHF. The CDR3 DNA sequence: TGTGCCAGCAGCGGCGCCCGGGGCAATCAGCCCCAGCATTTT.

Comment on this clone: The junction and the germline gene differ at one end; a read error may be behind it. V and J are TRBV7-7 and TRBJ2-1; D possibly corresponds to TRBD2 (6 bases). Germline CDR1 is SSHAT and CDR2 is FNYEAQ (reference sequence). CDR3 length: 15 residues. CDR3 protein: CASSLESGGYNEQFF. CDR3 in DNA: TGTGCTAGCAGCTTAGAGTCCGGGGGCTACAATGAGCAGTTCTTC.